This TCR beta chain was identified during a study of blood T cell repertoires in COVID-19. As for the study in general: Specimens from acute and convalescent COVID-19 originated in the United States, Italy and Spain.

From germline, CDR1 is LGHNA and CDR2 YNFKEQ. V was pared by 2 bases and J by 3 bases, with 14 bases between. The CDR3 contains 15 residues. Libraries were prepared by immunoSEQ multiplex PCR; TCRdb keeps only in-frame clonotypes and omits some of them. The repertoire holds 150,000 to 200,000 clones, with about 83% as singletons. Individuals drawn from under 30 US areas were about 18 to 100 years old. Participant-reported clinical history was the basis for cohort assignment. The clonotype was recovered from a woman in her 50s in a cohort exposed to, infected with or recovered from COVID-19 (not recorded which). The gene calls are TRBV4-2 and TRBJ2-7; a weak D match, TRBD2 (7 bases). Sequenced sample: PBMCs or T cells enriched from blood (not recorded which). CDR3 bases: TGTGCCAGCAGCCAATTTGGGGGGGCCGGCTACGAGCAGTACTTC. Amino acids: CASSQFGGAGYEQYF.